This T cell receptor (beta chain) was observed in a study of cytomegalovirus exposure and HLA in healthy donors. CDR3 length equals 15 residues. V lost 1 base and J lost 7, with 14 bases in between. Germline assignment: CDR1 SGHDT and CDR2 YYEEEE. The study ran its PCR with 60 Vbeta and 13 Jbeta primers. Authors' processing steps: An analysis that came later counted tens of millions of unique TCR beta chains, roughly 11 million shared. Repertoires were generated with immunoSEQ multiplex PCR, while TCRdb's copy carries only in-frame clones and drops some. Clonal size and the V and J genes are those of that table, whereas D and trimming came from the DNA. The table lists roughly 86,000 clones, almost 80% of them singletons.

The receptor was derived from a female donor in good health and CMV-seronegative. The rearrangement links TRBV5-6 to TRBJ1-4; no clear D gene. The sample consisted of PBMCs. DNA for the CDR3: TGTGCCAGCAGCTTGAAGATGCGGGGAGGTGAAAAACTGTTTTTT. The encoded protein is CASSLKMRGGEKLFF.